Sequencing of this TCR beta chain was carried out in a study of cytomegalovirus exposure and HLA in healthy donors. Points from the study as a whole: A later analysis linked some 17,000 TCR beta sequences to HLA alleles at 0.05 false discovery rate.

On this clone: Its antigen is not known.

The study ran its PCR with 60 Vbeta and 13 Jbeta primers. Repertoires were generated with immunoSEQ multiplex PCR, while TCRdb's copy carries only in-frame clones and drops some. The sample contains about 150,000 clones, just under 75% of which appear only once. CDR3 length equals 13 residues. Deletions cut 6 bases from V and 1 base from J, with 9 bases between. From germline, CDR1 is SNHLY and CDR2 FYNNEI. Input material: PBMCs. The TCR comes from a woman between 18 and 30 years old in good health and CMV-seronegative. The V gene is TRBV2, the J gene TRBJ1-1; possible D gene TRBD1, 6 bases. CDR3 in DNA: TGTGCCAGCAGGGGGACACAGAACACTGAAGCTTTCTTT. Its translation: CASRGTQNTEAFF.